This T cell receptor (beta chain) was profiled in a study of T-cell reconstitution after alpha-beta-depleted transplantation in children. Unmatched junction bases numbered 4, after V lost 5 bases and J lost 0 bases. The CDR3 is made up of 15 amino acids. Per germline, CDR1 MNHEY and CDR2 SVGAGI. Unique molecular identifiers tagged the TCRbeta library. Using its own MiXCR run on the PCR reads, TCRdb lists one record per CDR3 protein. The data show approximately 190,000 distinct CDR3 sequences, approximately 8.4% seen once. This clonotype was counted many times. The sample in question was PBMCs, mostly from graft donor cells, obtained 360 days after TCRalphabeta/CD19-depleted stem cell transplant. This clonotype originated in a male patient aged 2-15 years who had a stem cell transplant for acute myeloid leukemia, so the T cells may come from the graft donor. The chain carries TRBV6-5 and TRBJ1-5; 7 nucleotides line up with TRBD1. CDR3 region: CASSPRGLSNQPQHF. DNA of the CDR3: TGTGCCAGCAGTCCTAGGGGGCTTAGCAATCAGCCCCAGCATTTT.